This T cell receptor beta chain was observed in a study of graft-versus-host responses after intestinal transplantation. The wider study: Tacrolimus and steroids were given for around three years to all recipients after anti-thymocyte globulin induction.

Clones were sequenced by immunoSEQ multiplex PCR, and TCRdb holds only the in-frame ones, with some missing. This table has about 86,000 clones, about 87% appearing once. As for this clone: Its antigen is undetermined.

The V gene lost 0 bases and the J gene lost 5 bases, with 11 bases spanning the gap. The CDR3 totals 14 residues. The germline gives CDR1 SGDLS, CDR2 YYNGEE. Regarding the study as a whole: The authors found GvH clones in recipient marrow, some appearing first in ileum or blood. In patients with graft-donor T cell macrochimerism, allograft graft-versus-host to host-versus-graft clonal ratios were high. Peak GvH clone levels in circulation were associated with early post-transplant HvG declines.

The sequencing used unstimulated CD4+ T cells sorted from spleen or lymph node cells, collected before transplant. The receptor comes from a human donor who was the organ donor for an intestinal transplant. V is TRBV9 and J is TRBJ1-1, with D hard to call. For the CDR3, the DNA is TGTGCCAGCAGCGTAGATCCTAGGGAGACTGAAGCTTTCTTT. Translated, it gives CASSVDPRETEAFF.